This T cell receptor beta chain was sequenced during a study of CD8+ T cells in alopecia areata. Germline V gene lookup returns CDR1 SQVTM and CDR2 ANQGSEA. The CDR3 loop spans 16 amino acids. The V and J ends lost 0 bases and 3 bases respectively, with 14 bases between them. The sequencing template was cDNA reverse transcribed from extracted RNA. Generated by immunoSEQ multiplex PCR, the TCRdb table keeps only in-frame clones and is missing some. The repertoire holds 200,000 to 250,000 clones, with under 75% as singletons. This sample's treatment: oral pan-JAK inhibitor, 5-10 mg twice daily. This clone turned up a few times. The antigen is unknown. Notes on the study in general: Scalp clonality, together with expanded CD8+ clones among the top 100, fell significantly with tofacitinib.

The chain joins TRBV29-1 to TRBJ2-2; tentatively, D is TRBD2 (6 bases). The source material was CD4+ T cells sorted from blood, sampled at week 4, from a patient treated with tofacitinib. This receptor was taken from a human donor with alopecia areata. CDR3 sequence: CSVEDSGGVDTGELFF. In DNA, the CDR3 is TGCAGCGTTGAAGATTCAGGAGGGGTTGACACCGGGGAGCTGTTTTTT.